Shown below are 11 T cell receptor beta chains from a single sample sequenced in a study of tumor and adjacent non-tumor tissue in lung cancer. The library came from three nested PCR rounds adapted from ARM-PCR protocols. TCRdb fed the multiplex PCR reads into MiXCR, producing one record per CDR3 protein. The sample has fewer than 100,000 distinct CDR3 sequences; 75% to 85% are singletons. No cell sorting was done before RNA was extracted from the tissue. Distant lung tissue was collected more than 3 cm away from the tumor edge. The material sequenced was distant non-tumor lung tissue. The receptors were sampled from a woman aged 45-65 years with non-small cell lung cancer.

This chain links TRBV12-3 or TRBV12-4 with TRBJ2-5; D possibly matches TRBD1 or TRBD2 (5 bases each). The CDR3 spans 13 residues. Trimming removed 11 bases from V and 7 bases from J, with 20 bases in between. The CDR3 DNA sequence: TGTGCCGTCATGAGGGGCGGTAGTGGGACCCAGTACTTC. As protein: CAVMRGGSGTQYF.

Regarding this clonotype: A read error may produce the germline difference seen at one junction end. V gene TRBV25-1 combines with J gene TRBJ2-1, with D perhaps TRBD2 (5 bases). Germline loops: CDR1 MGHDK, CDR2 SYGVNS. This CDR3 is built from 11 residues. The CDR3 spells CTSSLAGEQFF. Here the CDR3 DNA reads TGTACCAGCAGCCTAGCTGGCGAGCAGTTCTTC. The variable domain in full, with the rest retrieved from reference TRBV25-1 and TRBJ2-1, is EADIYQTPRYLVIGTGKKITLECSQTMGHDKMYWYQQDPGMELHLIHYSYGVNSTEKGDLSSESTVSRIRTEHFPLTLESARPSHTSQYLCTSSLAGEQFFGPGTRLTVL.

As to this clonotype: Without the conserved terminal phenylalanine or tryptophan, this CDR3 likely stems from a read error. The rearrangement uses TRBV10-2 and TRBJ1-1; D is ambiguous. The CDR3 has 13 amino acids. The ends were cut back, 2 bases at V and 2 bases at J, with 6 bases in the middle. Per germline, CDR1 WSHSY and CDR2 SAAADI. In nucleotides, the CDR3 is TGCGCCAGCAGTGAGGGTATCAACACTGAAGCTTTCTTG. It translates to CASSEGINTEAFL.

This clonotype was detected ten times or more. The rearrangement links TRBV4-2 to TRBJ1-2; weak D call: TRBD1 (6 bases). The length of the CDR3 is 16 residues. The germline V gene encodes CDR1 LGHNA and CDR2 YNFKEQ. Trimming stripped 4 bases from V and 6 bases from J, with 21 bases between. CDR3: CASSPKGEGVMDGYTF. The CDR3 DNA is TGTGCCAGCAGCCCTAAAGGGGAGGGGGTTATGGATGGCTACACCTTC.

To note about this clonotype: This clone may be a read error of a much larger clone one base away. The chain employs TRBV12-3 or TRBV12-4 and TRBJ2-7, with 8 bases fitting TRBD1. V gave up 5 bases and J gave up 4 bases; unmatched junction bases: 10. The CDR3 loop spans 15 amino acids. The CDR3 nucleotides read TGTGCCAGCAGTCCCGGACAGGGCGTATCTTACGAGCAGTACTTC. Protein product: CASSPGQGVSYEQYF.

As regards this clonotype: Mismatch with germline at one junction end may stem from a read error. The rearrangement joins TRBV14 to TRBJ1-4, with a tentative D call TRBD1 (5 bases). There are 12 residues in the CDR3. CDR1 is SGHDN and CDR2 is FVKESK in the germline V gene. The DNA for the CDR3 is TGTACCAGCAGCCAACAGGTGGGGAAACTGTTTTTT. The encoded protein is CTSSQQVGKLFF. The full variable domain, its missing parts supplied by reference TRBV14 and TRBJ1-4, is EAGVTQFPSHSVIEKGQTVTLRCDPISGHDNLYWYRRVMGKEIKFLLHFVKESKQDESGMPNNRFLAERTGGTYSTLKVQPAELEDSGVYFCTSSQQVGKLFFGSGTQLSVL.

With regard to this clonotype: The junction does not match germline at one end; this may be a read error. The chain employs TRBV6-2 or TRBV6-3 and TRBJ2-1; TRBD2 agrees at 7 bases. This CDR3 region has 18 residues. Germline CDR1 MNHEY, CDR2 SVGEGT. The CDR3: CARSYYRNGRESYNEQFF. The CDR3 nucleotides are TGTGCCAGAAGTTACTACAGGAATGGGAGGGAGTCCTACAATGAGCAGTTCTTC.

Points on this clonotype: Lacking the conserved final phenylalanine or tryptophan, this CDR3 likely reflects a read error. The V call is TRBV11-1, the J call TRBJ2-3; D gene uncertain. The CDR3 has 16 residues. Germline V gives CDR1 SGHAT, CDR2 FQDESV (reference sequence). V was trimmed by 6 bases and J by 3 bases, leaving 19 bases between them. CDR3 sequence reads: CASSLVLSEVTDTQYL. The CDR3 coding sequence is TGTGCCAGCAGTTTGGTTTTGTCAGAGGTAACAGATACGCAGTATTTA.

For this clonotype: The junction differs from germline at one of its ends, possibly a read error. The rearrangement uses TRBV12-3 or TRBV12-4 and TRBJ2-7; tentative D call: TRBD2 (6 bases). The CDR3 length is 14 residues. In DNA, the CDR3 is TGTGGCAGCAGCCCCCCCGGGGGTTTCTACGAGCAGTACTTC. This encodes CGSSPPGGFYEQYF.

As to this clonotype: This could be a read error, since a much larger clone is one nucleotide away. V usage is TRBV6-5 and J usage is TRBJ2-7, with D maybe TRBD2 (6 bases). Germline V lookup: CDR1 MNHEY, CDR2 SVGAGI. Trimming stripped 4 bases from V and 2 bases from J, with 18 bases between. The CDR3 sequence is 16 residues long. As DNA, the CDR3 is TGTGCCAGCAGTTCGGAGAGCCGGGGAGGCCCCTACGAGCAGTACTTC. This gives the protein CASSSESRGGPYEQYF.

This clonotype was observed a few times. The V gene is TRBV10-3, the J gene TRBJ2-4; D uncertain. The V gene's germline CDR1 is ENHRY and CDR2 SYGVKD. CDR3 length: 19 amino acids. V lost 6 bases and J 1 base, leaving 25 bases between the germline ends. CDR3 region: CAIRTRRPPVYMAKNIQYF. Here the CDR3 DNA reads TGTGCCATCAGGACCCGACGGCCCCCTGTATATATGGCCAAAAACATTCAGTACTTC.